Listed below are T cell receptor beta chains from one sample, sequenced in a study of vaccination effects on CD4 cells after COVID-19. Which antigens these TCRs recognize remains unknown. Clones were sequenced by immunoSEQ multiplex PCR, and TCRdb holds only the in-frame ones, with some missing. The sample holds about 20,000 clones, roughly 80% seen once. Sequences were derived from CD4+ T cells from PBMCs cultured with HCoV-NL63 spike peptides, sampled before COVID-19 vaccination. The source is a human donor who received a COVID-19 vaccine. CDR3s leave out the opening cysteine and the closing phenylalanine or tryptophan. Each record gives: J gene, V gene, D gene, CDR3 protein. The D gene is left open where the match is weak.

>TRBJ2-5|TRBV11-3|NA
ASSLGVRETQY
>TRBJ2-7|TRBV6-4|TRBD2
ASRGPAGGHDEQY
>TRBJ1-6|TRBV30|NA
AWSKPPLH
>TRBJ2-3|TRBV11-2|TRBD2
ASSLDRTSGGPLSTDTQY
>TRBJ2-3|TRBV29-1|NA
SVKAVQGSSTDTQY
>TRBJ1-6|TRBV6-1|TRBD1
ASSERGPDNSPLH
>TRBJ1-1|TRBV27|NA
ASSTLDREAF
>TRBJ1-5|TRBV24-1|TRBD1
ATSDPGTGGQPQH
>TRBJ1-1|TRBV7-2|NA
ASSIQDTEAF
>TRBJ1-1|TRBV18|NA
ASSPQNTEAF
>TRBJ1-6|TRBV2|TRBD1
ASSPGETGVNNSPLH
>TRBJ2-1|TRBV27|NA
ASSLFKGGSEHGRNEQF
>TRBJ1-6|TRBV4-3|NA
ASSQELNSPLH
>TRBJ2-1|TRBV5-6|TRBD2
ASSPRLAEYNEQF
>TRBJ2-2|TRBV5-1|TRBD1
ASSFRQGPGELF
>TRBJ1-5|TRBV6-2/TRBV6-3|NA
ASSPQYSNQPQH
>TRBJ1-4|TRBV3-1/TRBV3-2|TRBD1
ASTLRTGGNEKLF
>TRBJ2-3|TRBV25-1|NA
ASSDGGTDTQY
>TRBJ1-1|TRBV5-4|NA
ASSLARANTEAF
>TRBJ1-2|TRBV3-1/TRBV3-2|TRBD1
ASSQEGTVLLGGIGYT
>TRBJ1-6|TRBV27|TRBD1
ASSPGQGASPLH
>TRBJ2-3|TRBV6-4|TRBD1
ASSEGQGADTQY
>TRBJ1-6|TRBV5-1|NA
ASSLIVH
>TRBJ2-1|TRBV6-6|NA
ASSYMGGDLNEQF
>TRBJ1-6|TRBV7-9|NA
ASSLGNYNSPLH
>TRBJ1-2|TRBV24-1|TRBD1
ATSDRQGYGYT
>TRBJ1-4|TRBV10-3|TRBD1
AISPGQRTNEKLF
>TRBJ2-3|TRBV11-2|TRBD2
ASSPRRGGGTDTQY
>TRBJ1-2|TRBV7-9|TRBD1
ASSLDRADGYT
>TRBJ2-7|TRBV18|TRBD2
ASSPFRTSGSGYEQY
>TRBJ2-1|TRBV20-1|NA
SARQNEQF
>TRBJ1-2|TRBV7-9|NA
ASSLELTANYGYT
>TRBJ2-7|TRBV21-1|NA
ASGRTYEQY
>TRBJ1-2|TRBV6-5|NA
ASNQGGAGYT
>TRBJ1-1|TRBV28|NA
ASSESGGRWAF
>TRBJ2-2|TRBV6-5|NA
ASSYTATGRPGELF
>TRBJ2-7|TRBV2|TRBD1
ASSGQGEQY
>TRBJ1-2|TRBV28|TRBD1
ASSFSDRGQHGYT
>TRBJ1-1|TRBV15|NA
ATSREAATGTEAF
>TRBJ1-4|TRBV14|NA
ASSPLGGYNEKLF
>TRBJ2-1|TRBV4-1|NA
ASSSGRDRSHEQF
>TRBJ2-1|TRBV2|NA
ASSSDRSSYNEQF
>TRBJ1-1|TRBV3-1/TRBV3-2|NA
ASSQGVATEAF
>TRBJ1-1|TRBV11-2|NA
ASSPLLYTEAF
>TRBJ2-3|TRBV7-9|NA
ASSLEGVSDTQY
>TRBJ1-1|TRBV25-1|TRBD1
ASSSKDRGLEAF
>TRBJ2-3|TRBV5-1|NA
ASSLIGGGTDTQY
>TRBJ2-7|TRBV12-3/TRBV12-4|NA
ASSRQASYEQY
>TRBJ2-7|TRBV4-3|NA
ASSQESQIYYEQY
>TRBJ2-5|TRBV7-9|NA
ASSLSRGAHGGTQY